The clone carrying this T cell receptor (beta chain) occurred many times. What it binds is unknown. Collection of peripheral blood, in a volume of about 5.4 milliliters, was performed at each of two time points. Trimming removed 1 base from V and 5 bases from J; junction bases left unmatched: 7. The CDR3 covers 14 residues. Germline loops: CDR1 DFQATT, CDR2 SNEGSKA (reference sequence). This entry is derived from a study of prognosis after radiotherapy for stage I lung cancer. Turning to the study itself: Tumors proved to be squamous cell carcinoma in seven or eight patients and represented adenocarcinoma in about a dozen. Overall study results and limits: Post-therapy Shannon entropy was lower in patients developing distant metastases following stereotactic body radiation therapy.

The study amplified the TCR beta CDR3 region from genomic DNA. This amplification was carried out by two rounds of multiplex PCR. Round one of PCR was performed, and it used primers specific to each TRBV and TRBJ gene. TCRdb re-called the multiplex PCR reads with MiXCR, one entry per CDR3 protein. Found here are some 10,000 distinct CDR3 sequences, roughly a third of them singletons; the top ten hold under 70%. This receptor was identified in a donor over 45 with non-small cell lung cancer. Sequencing was performed on PBMCs, taken before or after stereotactic body radiation therapy (not recorded which). The chain carries TRBV20-1 and TRBJ1-2; 7 bases fit TRBD1. CDR3 coding DNA: TGCAGTGCTAGAGGGGGACAGCAACGTTATGGCTACACCTTC. It yields the protein CSARGGQQRYGYTF.